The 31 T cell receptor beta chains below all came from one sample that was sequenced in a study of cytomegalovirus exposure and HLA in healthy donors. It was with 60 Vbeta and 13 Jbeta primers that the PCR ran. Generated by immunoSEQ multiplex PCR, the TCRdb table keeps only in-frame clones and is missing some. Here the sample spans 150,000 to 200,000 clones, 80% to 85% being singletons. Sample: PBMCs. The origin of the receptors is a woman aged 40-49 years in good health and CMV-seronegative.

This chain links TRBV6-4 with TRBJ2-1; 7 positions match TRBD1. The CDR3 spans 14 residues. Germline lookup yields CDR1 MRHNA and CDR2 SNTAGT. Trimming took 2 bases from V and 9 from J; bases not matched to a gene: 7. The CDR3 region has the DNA TGTGCCAGCAGTGACCAAGACAGGGCTGGTGAGCAGTTCTTC. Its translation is CASSDQDRAGEQFF.

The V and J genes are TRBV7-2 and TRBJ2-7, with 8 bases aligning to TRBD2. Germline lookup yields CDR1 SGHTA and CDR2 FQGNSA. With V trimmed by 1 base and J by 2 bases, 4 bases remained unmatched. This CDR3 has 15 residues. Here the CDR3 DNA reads TGTGCCAGCAGCTTAGAGCTCGGGAGGGCCTACGAGCAGTACGTC. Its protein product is CASSLELGRAYEQYV.

The CDR3 region is CASSLDSFGNTIYF. In DNA, the CDR3 is TGTGCCAGCAGCTTAGACTCATTTGGAAACACCATATATTTT. The chain couples TRBV13 to TRBJ1-3; D is uncertain. Trimming removed 1 base at V and 3 bases at J, with 7 bases between. The CDR3 length is 14 residues. The germline CDR1 and CDR2 sequences are PRHDT and FYEKMQ (reference sequence). Full variable domain (outside the CDR3, taken from reference TRBV13 and TRBJ1-3): AAGVIQSPRHLIKEKRETATLKCYPIPRHDTVYWYQQGPGQDPQFLISFYEKMQSDKGSIPDRFSAQQFSDYHSELNMSSLELGDSALYFCASSLDSFGNTIYFGEGSWLTVV.

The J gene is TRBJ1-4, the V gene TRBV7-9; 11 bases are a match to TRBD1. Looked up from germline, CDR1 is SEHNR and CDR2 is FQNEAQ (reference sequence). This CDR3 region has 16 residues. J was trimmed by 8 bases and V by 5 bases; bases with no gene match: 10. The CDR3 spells CASSLGQGAWREKLFF. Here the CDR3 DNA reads TGTGCCAGCAGCCTCGGACAGGGGGCTTGGAGGGAAAAACTGTTTTTT.

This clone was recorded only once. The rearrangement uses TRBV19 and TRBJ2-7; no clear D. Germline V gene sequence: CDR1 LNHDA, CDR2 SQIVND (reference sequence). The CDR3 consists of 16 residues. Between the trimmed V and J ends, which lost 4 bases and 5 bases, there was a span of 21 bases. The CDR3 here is CASSTLLTSPRDEQYF. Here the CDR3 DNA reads TGTGCCAGTAGTACACTCCTCACTTCGCCCCGGGACGAGCAGTACTTC.

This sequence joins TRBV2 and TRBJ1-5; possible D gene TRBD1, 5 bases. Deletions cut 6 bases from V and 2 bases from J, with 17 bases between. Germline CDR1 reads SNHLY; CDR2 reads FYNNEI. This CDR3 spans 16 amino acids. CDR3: CASSGRQGIGNQPQHF. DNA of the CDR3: TGTGCCAGCAGCGGGAGGCAGGGAATCGGCAATCAGCCCCAGCATTTT.

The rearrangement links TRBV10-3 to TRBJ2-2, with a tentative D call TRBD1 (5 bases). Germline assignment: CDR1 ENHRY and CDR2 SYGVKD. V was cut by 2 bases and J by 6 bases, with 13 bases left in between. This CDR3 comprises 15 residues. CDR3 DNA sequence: TGTGCCATCAGTGAGGGGGCCGGATCGGCCGGGGAGCTGTTTTTT. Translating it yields CAISEGAGSAGELFF.

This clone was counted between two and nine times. The CDR3: CAITRDTEAFF. DNA of the CDR3: TGTGCCATCACCCGGGACACTGAAGCTTTCTTT. The J gene is TRBJ1-1, the V gene TRBV10-3; D is unclear. CDR1 is ENHRY and CDR2 is SYGVKD in the germline V gene. This CDR3 has 11 residues. The V end was cut by 7 bases, the J end by 3 bases, with 6 bases between.

CDR3 coding DNA: TGTGCCAGCAGCTTGGTAGGGGACAGGTCCTTTTATGGCTACACCTTC. Amino acids: CASSLVGDRSFYGYTF. The chain uses TRBV5-4 and TRBJ1-2; 8 bases align to TRBD1. V gave up 0 bases and J gave up 5 bases; unmatched junction bases: 9. CDR1 is SGHNT, CDR2 YYREEE, per germline (reference sequence). The CDR3 runs to 16 residues.

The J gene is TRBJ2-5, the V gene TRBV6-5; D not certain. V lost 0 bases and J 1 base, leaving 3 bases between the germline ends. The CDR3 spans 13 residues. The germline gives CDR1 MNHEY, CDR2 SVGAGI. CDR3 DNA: TGTGCCAGCAGTTACTCCCTCCAAGAGACCCAGTACTTC. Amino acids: CASSYSLQETQYF.

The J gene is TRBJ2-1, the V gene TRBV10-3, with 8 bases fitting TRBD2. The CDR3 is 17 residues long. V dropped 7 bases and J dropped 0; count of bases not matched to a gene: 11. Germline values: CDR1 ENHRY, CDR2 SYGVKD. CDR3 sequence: CAIKASGGPSSYNEQFF. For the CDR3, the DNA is TGTGCCATCAAGGCGAGCGGGGGACCCAGCTCCTACAATGAGCAGTTCTTC.

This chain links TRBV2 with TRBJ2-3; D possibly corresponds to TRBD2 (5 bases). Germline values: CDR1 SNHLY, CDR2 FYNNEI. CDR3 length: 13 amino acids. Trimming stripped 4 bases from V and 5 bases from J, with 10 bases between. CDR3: CASSARGRDTQYF. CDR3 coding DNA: TGTGCCAGCAGTGCCCGAGGGCGAGATACGCAGTATTTT.

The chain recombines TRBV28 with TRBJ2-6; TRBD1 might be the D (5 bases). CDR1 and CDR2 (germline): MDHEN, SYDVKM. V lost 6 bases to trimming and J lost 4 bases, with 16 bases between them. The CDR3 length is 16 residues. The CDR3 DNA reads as TGTGCCAGCAGCAGAACAGGTTTCCCCGGGGCCAACGTCCTGACTTTC. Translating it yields CASSRTGFPGANVLTF. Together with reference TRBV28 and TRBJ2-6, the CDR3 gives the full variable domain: DVKVTQSSRYLVKRTGEKVFLECVQDMDHENMFWYRQDPGLGLRLIYFSYDVKMKEKGDIPEGYSVSREKKERFSLILESASTNQTSMYLCASSRTGFPGANVLTFGAGSRLTVL.

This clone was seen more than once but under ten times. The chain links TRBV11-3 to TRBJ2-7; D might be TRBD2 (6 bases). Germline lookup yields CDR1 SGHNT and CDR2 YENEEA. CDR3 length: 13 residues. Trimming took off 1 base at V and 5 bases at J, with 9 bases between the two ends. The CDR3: CASSLGGGNEQYF. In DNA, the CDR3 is TGTGCCAGCAGCTTAGGGGGAGGAAACGAGCAGTACTTC.

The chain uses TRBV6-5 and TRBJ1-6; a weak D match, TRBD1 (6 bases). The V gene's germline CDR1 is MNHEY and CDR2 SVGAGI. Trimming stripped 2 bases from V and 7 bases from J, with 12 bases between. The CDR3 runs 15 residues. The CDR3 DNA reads TGTGCCAGCAGTTACGCGACAGGACTGAATTCACCCCTCCACTTT. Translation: CASSYATGLNSPLHF.

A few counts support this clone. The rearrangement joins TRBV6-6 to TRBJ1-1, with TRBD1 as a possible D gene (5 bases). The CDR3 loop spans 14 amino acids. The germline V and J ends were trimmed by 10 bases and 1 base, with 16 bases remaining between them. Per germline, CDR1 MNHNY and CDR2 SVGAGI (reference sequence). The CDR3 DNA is TGTGCCACCGCCTTAGGCCAGGGGAACACTGAAGCTTTCTTT. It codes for CATALGQGNTEAFF.

The CDR3 DNA reads as TGTGCTAGTGGTCTCCGGACAGGGAGAGAGACCCAGTACTTC. It encodes CASGLRTGRETQYF. This sequence joins TRBV12-5 and TRBJ2-5; 8 bases line up with TRBD1. The CDR3 consists of 14 residues. V shed 5 bases, J shed 4 bases, and the junction held 6 bases outside the gene matches. CDR1 is LGHNT, CDR2 FRNRAP, per germline.

The DNA of the CDR3 is TGTGCCAGCTCTATTGTCCCGGGACAGACTCCTTACGAGCAGTACGTC. It is translated as CASSIVPGQTPYEQYV. V gene TRBV5-5 combines with J gene TRBJ2-7; 7 nucleotides align to TRBD1. The CDR3 contains 16 residues. Trimming took 7 bases from V and 4 from J; bases not matched to a gene: 17. The V gene's germline CDR1 is SGHKS and CDR2 YYEKEE (reference sequence).

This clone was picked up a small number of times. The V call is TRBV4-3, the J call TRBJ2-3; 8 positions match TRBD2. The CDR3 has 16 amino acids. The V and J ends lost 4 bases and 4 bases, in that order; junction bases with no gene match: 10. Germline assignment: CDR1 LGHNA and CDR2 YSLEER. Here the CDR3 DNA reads TGCGCCAGCAGCCCCCAAGGTAGCGGGATCGCAGATACGCAGTATTTT. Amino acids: CASSPQGSGIADTQYF.

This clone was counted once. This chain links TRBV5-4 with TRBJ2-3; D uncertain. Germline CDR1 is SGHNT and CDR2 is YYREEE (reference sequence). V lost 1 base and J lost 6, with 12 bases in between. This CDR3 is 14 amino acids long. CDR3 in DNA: TGTGCCAGCAGCTTGTCGAAAGGAGCGGATACGCAGTATTTT. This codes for CASSLSKGADTQYF.

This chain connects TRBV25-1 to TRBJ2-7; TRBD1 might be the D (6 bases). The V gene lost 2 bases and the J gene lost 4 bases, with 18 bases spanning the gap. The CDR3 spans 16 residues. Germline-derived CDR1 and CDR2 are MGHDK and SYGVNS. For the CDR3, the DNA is TGTGCCAGCAGTGAACAACAGGGCCTACGCTCTTACGAGCAGTACTTC. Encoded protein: CASSEQQGLRSYEQYF.

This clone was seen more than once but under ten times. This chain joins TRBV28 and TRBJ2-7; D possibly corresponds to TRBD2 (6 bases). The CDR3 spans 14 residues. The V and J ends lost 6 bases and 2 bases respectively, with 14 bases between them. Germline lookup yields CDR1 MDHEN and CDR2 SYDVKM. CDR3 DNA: TGTGCCAGCAGCCGTAGCGGTACACCCTACGAGCAGTACTTC. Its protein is CASSRSGTPYEQYF.

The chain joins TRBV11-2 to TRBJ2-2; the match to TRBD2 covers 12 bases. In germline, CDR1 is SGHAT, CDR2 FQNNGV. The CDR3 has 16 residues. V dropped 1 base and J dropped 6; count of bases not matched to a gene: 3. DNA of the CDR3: TGTGCCAGCAGCTTAGGGGGGACTAGCGGGTCCGGGGAGCTGTTTTTT. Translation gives CASSLGGTSGSGELFF.

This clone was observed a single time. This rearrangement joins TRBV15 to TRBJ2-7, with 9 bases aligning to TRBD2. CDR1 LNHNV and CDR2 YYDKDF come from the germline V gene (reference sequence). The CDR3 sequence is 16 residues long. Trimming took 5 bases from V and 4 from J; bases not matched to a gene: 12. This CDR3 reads CATSPKLSGRGYEQYF. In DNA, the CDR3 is TGTGCCACCAGCCCCAAACTTAGCGGGAGAGGGTACGAGCAGTACTTC.

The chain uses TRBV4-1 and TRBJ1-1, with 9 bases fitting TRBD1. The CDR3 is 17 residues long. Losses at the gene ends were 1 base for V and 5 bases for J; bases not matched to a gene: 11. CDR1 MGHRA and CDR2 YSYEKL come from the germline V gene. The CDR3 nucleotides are TGCGCCAGCAGCCAAGGGGGACAGGGTATCAGGAAAACTGAAGCTTTCTTT. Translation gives CASSQGGQGIRKTEAFF.

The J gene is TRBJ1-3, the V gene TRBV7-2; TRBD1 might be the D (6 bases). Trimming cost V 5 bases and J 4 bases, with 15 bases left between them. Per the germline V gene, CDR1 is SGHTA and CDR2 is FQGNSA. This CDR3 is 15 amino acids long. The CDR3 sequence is CASSLYQGSGNTIYF. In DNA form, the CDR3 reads TGTGCCAGCAGCCTATACCAGGGGTCCGGAAACACCATATATTTT.

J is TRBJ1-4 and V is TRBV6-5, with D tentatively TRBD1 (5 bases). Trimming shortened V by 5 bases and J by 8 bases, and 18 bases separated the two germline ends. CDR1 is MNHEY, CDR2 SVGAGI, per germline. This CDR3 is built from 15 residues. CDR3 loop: CASSRQGDIWEKLFF. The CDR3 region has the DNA TGTGCCAGCAGTCGCCAGGGTGACATTTGGGAAAAACTGTTTTTT.

The CDR3 reads CASGSGGKQPQHF. CDR3 in DNA: TGTGCTAGTGGTTCAGGGGGAAAACAGCCCCAGCATTTT. The chain uses TRBV12-5 and TRBJ1-5; TRBD1 matches 7 bases. Per germline, CDR1 LGHNT and CDR2 FRNRAP. Unmatched junction bases numbered 4, after V lost 4 bases and J lost 7 bases. CDR3 length: 13 residues. The variable domain in full, with the rest retrieved from reference TRBV12-5 and TRBJ1-5, is DARVTQTPRHKVTEMGQEVTMRCQPILGHNTVFWYRQTMMQGLELLAYFRNRAPLDDSGMPKDRFSAEMPDATLATLKIQPSEPRDSAVYFCASGSGGKQPQHFGDGTRLSIL.

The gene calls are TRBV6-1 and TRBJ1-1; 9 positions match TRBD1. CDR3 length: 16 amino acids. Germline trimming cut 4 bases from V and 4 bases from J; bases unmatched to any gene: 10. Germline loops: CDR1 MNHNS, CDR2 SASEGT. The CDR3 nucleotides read TGTGCCAGCAGTGTTGGACAGGGGCGGAGGAGCACTGAAGCTTTCTTT. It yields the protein CASSVGQGRRSTEAFF.

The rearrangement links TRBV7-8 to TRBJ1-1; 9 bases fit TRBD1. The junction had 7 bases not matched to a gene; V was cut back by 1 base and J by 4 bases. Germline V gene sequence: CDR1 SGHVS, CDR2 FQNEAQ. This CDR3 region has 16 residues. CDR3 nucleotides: TGTGCCAGCAGCTTAGTTACAGGGGGCTTGGGCACTGAAGCTTTCTTT. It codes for CASSLVTGGLGTEAFF.

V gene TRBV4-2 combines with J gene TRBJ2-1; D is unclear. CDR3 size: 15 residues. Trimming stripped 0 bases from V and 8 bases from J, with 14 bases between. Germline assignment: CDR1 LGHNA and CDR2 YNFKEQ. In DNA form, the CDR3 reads TGTGCCAGCAGCCAAGAGCCCAATCAAGGAGATGAGCAGTTCTTC. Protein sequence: CASSQEPNQGDEQFF.